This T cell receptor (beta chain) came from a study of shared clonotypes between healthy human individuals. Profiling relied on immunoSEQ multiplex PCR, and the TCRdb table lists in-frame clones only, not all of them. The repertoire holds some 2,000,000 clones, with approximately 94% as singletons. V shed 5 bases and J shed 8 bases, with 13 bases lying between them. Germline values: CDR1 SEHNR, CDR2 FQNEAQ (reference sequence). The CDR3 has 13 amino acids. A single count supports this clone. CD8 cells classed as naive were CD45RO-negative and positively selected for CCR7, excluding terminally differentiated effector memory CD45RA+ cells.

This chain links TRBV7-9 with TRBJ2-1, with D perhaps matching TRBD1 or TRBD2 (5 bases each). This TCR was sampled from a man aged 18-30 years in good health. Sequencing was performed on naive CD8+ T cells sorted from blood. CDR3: CASSPGAGDEQFF. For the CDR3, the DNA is TGTGCCAGCAGCCCCGGGGCCGGCGATGAGCAGTTCTTC.